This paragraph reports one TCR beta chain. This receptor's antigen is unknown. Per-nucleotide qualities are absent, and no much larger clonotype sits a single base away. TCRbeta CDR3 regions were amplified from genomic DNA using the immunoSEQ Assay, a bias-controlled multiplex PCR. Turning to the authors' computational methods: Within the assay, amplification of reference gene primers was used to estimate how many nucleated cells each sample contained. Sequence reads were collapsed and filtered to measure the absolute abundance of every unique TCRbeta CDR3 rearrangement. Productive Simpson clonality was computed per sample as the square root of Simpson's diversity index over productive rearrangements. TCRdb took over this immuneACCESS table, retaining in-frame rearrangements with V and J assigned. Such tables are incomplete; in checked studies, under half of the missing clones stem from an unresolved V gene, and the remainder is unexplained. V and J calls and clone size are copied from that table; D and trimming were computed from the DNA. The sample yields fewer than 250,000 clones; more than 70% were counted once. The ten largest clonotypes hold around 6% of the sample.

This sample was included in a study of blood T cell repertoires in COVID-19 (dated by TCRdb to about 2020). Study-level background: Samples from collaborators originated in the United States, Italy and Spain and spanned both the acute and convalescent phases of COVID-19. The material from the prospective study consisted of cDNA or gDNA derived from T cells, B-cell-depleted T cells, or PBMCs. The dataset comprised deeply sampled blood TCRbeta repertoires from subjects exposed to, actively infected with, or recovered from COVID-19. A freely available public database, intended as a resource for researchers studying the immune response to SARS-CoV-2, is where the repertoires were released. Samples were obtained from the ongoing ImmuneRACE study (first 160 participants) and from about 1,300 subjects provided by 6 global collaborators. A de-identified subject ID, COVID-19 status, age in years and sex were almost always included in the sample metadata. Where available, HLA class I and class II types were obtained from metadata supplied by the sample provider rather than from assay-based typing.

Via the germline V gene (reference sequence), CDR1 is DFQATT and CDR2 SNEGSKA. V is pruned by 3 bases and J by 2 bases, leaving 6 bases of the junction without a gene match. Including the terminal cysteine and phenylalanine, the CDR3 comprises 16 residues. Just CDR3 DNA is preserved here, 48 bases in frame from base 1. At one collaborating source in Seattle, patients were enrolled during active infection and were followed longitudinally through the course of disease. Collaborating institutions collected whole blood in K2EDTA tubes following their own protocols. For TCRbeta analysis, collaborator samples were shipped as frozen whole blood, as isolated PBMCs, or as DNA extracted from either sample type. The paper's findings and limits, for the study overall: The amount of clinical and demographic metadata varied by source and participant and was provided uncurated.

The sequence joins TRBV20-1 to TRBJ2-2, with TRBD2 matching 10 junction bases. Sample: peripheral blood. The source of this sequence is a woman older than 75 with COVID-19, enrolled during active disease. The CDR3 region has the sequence CSASDSGGINTGELFF. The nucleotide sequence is TGCAGTGCTAGTGATAGCGGGGGGATAAACACCGGGGAGCTGTTTTTT.